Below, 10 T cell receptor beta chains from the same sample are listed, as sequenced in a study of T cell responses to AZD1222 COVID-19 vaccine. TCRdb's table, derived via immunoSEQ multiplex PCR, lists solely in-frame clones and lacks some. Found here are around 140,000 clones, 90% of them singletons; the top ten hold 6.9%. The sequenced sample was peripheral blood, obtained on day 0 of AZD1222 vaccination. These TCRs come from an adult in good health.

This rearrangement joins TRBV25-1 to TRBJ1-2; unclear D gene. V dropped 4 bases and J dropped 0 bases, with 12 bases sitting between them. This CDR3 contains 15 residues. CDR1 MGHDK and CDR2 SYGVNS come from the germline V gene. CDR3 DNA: TGTGCCAGCAGTGGCGGAGGACGGGCTAACTATGGCTACACCTTC. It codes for CASSGGGRANYGYTF.

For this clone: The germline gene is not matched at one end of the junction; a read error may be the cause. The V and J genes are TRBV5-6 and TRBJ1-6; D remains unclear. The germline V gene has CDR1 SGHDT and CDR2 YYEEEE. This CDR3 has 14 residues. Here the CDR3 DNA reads TGTGCCAGCAGTTTGGCGACGGGCAATTCACCCCTCCACTTT. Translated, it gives CASSLATGNSPLHF.

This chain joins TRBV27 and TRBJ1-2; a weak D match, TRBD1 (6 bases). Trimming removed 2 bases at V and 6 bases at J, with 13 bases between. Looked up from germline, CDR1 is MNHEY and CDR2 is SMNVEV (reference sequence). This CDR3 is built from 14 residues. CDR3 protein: CASSLEWGGHGYTF. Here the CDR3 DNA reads TGTGCCAGCAGTTTAGAATGGGGGGGGCATGGCTACACCTTC.

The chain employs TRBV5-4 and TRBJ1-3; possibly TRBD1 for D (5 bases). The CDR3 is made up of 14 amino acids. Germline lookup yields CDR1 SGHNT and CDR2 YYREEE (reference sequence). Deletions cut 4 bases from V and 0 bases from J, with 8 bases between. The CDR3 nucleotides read TGTGCCAGCAGCCGACAGAACTCTGGAAACACCATATATTTT. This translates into CASSRQNSGNTIYF. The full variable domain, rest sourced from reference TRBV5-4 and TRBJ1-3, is ETGVTQSPTHLIKTRGQQVTLRCSSQSGHNTVSWYQQALGQGPQFIFQYYREEENGRGNFPPRFSGLQFPNYSSELNVNALELDDSALYLCASSRQNSGNTIYFGEGSWLTVV.

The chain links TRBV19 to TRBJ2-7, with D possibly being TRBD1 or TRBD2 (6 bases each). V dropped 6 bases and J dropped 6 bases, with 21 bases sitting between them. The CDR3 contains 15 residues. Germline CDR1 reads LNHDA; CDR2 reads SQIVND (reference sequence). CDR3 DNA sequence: TGTGCCAGTAGCTCAGACAGGCCGGGAGTTTGCGAGCAGTACTTC. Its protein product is CASSSDRPGVCEQYF. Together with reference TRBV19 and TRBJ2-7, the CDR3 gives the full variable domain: DGGITQSPKYLFRKEGQNVTLSCEQNLNHDAMYWYRQDPGQGLRLIYYSQIVNDFQKGDIAEGYSVSREKKESFPLTVTSAQKNPTAFYLCASSSDRPGVCEQYFGPGTRLTVT.

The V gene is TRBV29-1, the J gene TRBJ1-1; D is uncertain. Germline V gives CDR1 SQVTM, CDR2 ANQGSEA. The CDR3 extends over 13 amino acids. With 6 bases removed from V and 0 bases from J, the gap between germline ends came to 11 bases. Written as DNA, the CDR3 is TGCAGCGTCGTCGTTTGGGTGAACACTGAAGCTTTCTTT. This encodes CSVVVWVNTEAFF.

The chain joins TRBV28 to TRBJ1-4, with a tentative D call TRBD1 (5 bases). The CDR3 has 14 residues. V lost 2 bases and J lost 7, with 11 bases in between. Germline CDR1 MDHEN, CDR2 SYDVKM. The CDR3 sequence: CASSLGGSSEKLFF. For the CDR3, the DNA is TGTGCCAGCAGTTTAGGGGGGTCGAGTGAAAAACTGTTTTTT.

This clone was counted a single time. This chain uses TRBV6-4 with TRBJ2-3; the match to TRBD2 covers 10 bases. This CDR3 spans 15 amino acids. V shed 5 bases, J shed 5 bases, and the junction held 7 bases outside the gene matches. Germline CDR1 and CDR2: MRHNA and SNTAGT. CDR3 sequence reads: CASSHSGGAIDTQYF. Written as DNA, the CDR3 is TGTGCCAGCAGTCACAGCGGGGGGGCTATAGATACGCAGTATTTT.

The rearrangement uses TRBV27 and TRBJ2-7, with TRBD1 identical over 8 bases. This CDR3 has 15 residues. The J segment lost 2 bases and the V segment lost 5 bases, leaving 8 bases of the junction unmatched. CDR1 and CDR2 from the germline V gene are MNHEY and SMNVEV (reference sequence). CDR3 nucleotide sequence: TGTGCCAGCAGTCACAGGGGGAGTCTTCCCTACGAGCAGTACTTC. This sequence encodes CASSHRGSLPYEQYF.

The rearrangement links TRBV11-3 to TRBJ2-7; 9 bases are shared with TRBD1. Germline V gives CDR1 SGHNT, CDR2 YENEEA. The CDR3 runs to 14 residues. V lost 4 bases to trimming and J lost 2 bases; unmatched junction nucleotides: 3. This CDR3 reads CASSSGTGTYEQYF. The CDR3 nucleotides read TGTGCCAGCAGCTCCGGGACAGGGACCTACGAGCAGTACTTC.